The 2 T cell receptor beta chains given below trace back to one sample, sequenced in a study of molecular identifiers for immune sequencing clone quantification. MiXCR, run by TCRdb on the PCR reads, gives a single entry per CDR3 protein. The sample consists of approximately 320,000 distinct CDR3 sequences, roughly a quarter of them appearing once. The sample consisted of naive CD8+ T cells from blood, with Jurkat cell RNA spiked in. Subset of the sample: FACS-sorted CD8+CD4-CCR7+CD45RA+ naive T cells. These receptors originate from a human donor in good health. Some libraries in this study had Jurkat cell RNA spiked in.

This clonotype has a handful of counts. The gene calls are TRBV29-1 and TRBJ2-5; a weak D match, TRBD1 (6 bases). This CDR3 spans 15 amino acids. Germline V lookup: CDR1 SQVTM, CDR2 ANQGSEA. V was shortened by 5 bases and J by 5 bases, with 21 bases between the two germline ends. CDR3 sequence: CSVLPRTAGAETQYF. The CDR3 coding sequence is TGCAGCGTTCTCCCTCGGACAGCCGGAGCGGAGACCCAGTACTTC.

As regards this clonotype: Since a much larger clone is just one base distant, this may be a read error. CDR3 sequence reads: CASSEDRYSSQPQHF. The CDR3 nucleotides are TGTGCCAGCAGCGAAGACAGATATAGCAGTCAGCCCCAGCATTTT. This chain uses TRBV5-3 with TRBJ1-5; D perhaps matches TRBD1 (5 bases). TRBV5-3 qualifies as an ORF whose function is uncertain. The CDR3 runs 15 residues.